This T cell receptor (beta chain) comes out of a study of blood T cell dynamics during melanoma immunotherapy. Trimming took 4 bases from V and 4 from J, leaving 14 bases between them. The CDR3 has 15 residues. Germline CDR1 is LNHDA and CDR2 is SQIVND (reference sequence). Clones were sequenced by immunoSEQ multiplex PCR, and TCRdb holds only the in-frame ones, with some missing. This sample carries 14,000 to 15,000 clones, around 90% of them seen once, and the ten largest clones take approximately 7.8%. The time point: week 3, after first cycle of checkpoint inhibitor. The sequence was collected from a human donor with melanoma. The chain couples TRBV19 to TRBJ2-1, with TRBD1 as a possible D gene (6 bases). Sequenced here: blood, sampled from a patient treated with checkpoint blockade. The CDR3 coding sequence is TGTGCCAGTAGTAAACCCCGGGACATTTACAATGAGCAGTTCTTC. This codes for CASSKPRDIYNEQFF.